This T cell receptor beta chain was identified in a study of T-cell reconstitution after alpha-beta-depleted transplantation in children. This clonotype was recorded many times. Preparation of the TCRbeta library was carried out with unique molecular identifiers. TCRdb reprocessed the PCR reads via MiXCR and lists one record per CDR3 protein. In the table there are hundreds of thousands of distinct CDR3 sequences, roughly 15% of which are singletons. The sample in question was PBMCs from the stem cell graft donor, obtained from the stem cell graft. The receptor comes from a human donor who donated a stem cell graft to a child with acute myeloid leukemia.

CDR3 nucleotide sequence: TGCAGTGCTAGAGAGGGTGGGCGGCAGTTCTTC. Its protein product is CSAREGGRQFF. The V and J genes are TRBV20-1 and TRBJ2-1, with D unclear. Germline V gene sequence: CDR1 DFQATT, CDR2 SNEGSKA (reference sequence). CDR3 length: 11 amino acids. The ends were cut back, 0 bases at V and 12 bases at J, with 9 bases in the middle.